This passage covers 26 T cell receptor beta chains from one sample sequenced in a study of shared T cell receptors in the human thymus. Generated by immunoSEQ multiplex PCR, the TCRdb table keeps only in-frame clones and is missing some. This table holds around 340,000 clones, 85% to 95% found once. The source material was thymocytes. The receptors stem from a human donor.

The chain employs TRBV7-2 and TRBJ2-2, with D possibly matching TRBD1 (6 bases). The CDR3 is made up of 16 amino acids. The V end lost 5 bases, the J end lost 0 bases, and 13 bases lay between the germline ends. Germline assignment: CDR1 SGHTA and CDR2 FQGNSA. The CDR3 DNA follows: TGTGCCAGCAGCCACAGGGACCACGCGAACACCGGGGAGCTGTTTTTT. Translated: CASSHRDHANTGELFF.

V usage is TRBV2 and J usage is TRBJ1-3; D is uncertain. The CDR3 sequence is 14 residues long. V was cut by 9 bases and J by 4 bases, with 16 bases left in between. Germline V lookup: CDR1 SNHLY, CDR2 FYNNEI. In DNA form, the CDR3 reads TGTGCCAGTGGGTCCTTCCGAAAAGGAAACACCATATATTTT. The encoded protein is CASGSFRKGNTIYF.

The CDR3 sequence is CASSRLTSETAKQYF. The DNA of the CDR3 is TGCGCCAGCAGCCGCTTGACTAGCGAGACAGCCAAGCAGTACTTC. V and J are TRBV4-1 and TRBJ2-7; 8 positions match TRBD2. This CDR3 contains 15 residues. Germline V gene lookup returns CDR1 MGHRA and CDR2 YSYEKL. V lost 4 bases, J lost 8 bases, and 13 bases stayed unmatched.

As DNA, the CDR3 is TGTGCCAGCAGCCAAGCAGGACAGAGTGATGGTTGGAAGTACTTC. Translating it yields CASSQAGQSDGWKYF. This rearrangement joins TRBV14 to TRBJ2-7; possible D gene TRBD1, 6 bases. The germline V gene has CDR1 SGHDN and CDR2 FVKESK. The CDR3 length is 15 residues. Trimming shortened V by 1 base and J by 11 bases, and 21 bases separated the two germline ends.

The V gene is TRBV10-1, the J gene TRBJ1-2; D not certain. Per germline, CDR1 WNHNN and CDR2 SYGVQD (reference sequence). The CDR3 consists of 13 residues. The V end lost 2 bases, the J end lost 3 bases, and 7 bases lay between the germline ends. CDR3 DNA: TGCGCCAGCAGTGAGGGCCGGCACTATGGCTACACCTTC. Translating gives CASSEGRHYGYTF.

This clone was seen only once. J is TRBJ1-1 and V is TRBV5-4, with D hard to call. Germline V lookup: CDR1 SGHNT, CDR2 YYREEE (reference sequence). V lost 4 bases and J lost 0, with 7 bases in between. This CDR3 has 13 amino acids. For the CDR3, the DNA is TGTGCCAGCAGCCCCCTGATGAACACTGAAGCTTTCTTT. It codes for CASSPLMNTEAFF.

The chain links TRBV28 to TRBJ2-1; TRBD2 agrees at 11 bases. The J segment lost 0 bases and the V segment lost 3 bases, leaving 7 bases of the junction unmatched. CDR1 and CDR2 (germline): MDHEN, SYDVKM. The CDR3 runs 18 residues. CDR3 nucleotide sequence: TGTGCCAGCAGTTTGGGACTAGCGGACCCTAGCTCCTACAATGAGCAGTTCTTC. Its protein is CASSLGLADPSSYNEQFF.

The chain is built from TRBV11-2 and TRBJ1-1, with D perhaps TRBD1 (6 bases). Germline assignment: CDR1 SGHAT and CDR2 FQNNGV. There are 16 residues in the CDR3. Trimming took off 3 bases at V and 3 bases at J, with 17 bases between the two ends. CDR3 nucleotide sequence: TGTGCCAGCAGCTTCAACCGGGGCAGGGGCCACACTGAAGCTTTCTTT. The encoded protein is CASSFNRGRGHTEAFF.

V is TRBV11-3 and J is TRBJ2-1; maybe TRBD2 (5 bases). Trimming took 4 bases from V and 0 from J, leaving 19 bases between them. CDR3 size: 18 residues. The V gene's germline CDR1 is SGHNT and CDR2 YENEEA. Here the CDR3 DNA reads TGTGCCAGCAGCTCCGCCTCCACTAGTCGGCACTCCTACAATGAGCAGTTCTTC. Its protein is CASSSASTSRHSYNEQFF.

The CDR3 loop is CASSGAGLPRDEQFF. The CDR3 nucleotides are TGTGCCAGCAGTGGAGCCGGCCTACCCAGGGATGAGCAGTTCTTC. The chain couples TRBV25-1 to TRBJ2-1; perhaps TRBD1 as D (5 bases). The CDR3 has 15 residues. Trimming stripped 4 bases from V and 8 bases from J, with 18 bases between. Germline V gene sequence: CDR1 MGHDK, CDR2 SYGVNS.

This rearrangement joins TRBV28 to TRBJ2-7; D gene uncertain. Trimming left V 6 bases short and J 7 bases short, with 16 bases between. Germline CDR1 reads MDHEN; CDR2 reads SYDVKM. This CDR3 spans 13 amino acids. The CDR3 loop is CASSRLARWEQYF. The CDR3, as DNA: TGTGCCAGCAGCCGGCTGGCGAGATGGGAGCAGTACTTC.

V is TRBV28 and J is TRBJ2-1; 9 positions match TRBD1. The germline CDR1 and CDR2 sequences are MDHEN and SYDVKM. The V gene end was trimmed by 1 base and the J gene end by 5 bases; junction bases not matched to a gene: 3. CDR3 length equals 15 residues. CDR3 sequence reads: CASSLYRGPNNEQFF. Written as DNA, the CDR3 is TGTGCCAGCAGTTTATACAGGGGGCCAAACAATGAGCAGTTCTTC. The full variable domain, completed using reference TRBV28 and TRBJ2-1, is DVKVTQSSRYLVKRTGEKVFLECVQDMDHENMFWYRQDPGLGLRLIYFSYDVKMKEKGDIPEGYSVSREKKERFSLILESASTNQTSMYLCASSLYRGPNNEQFFGPGTRLTVL.

The V and J genes are TRBV27 and TRBJ2-1; unclear D gene. The V end lost 2 bases, the J end lost 3 bases, and 8 bases lay between the germline ends. The germline V gene has CDR1 MNHEY and CDR2 SMNVEV (reference sequence). The CDR3 is 14 residues long. CDR3 sequence reads: CASSLIPDYNEQFF. CDR3 coding DNA: TGTGCCAGCAGTTTAATCCCGGACTACAATGAGCAGTTCTTC.

The V gene is TRBV14, the J gene TRBJ2-5, with D uncertain. Germline CDR1 is SGHDN and CDR2 is FVKESK. This CDR3 comprises 11 residues. Trimming shortened V by 4 bases and J by 4 bases, and 4 bases separated the two germline ends. In nucleotides, the CDR3 is TGTGCCAGCAGCCTGCGAGAGACCCAGTACTTC. It specifies CASSLRETQYF.

The chain uses TRBV19 and TRBJ1-3; D unresolved. The CDR3 totals 15 residues. Between the trimmed V and J ends, which lost 8 bases and 0 bases, there was a span of 14 bases. CDR1 and CDR2 (germline): LNHDA, SQIVND (reference sequence). Here the CDR3 reads CASPSTPSSGNTIYF. CDR3 sequence (DNA): TGTGCCAGTCCCTCCACGCCGAGCTCTGGAAACACCATATATTTT.

The rearrangement joins TRBV27 to TRBJ1-1, with unresolved D. CDR1 is MNHEY and CDR2 is SMNVEV in the germline V gene (reference sequence). This CDR3 is built from 19 residues. V lost 3 bases to trimming and J lost 0 bases, with 23 bases between them. The CDR3 DNA is TGTGCCAGCAGTTTCCTCACCCCAGAAGTCGGGGTTATGAACACTGAAGCTTTCTTT. Amino acids: CASSFLTPEVGVMNTEAFF.

Here the CDR3 reads CASSWASGETNTDTQYF. The CDR3 DNA reads TGTGCCAGCAGCTGGGCTAGCGGAGAGACTAACACAGATACGCAGTATTTT. The chain recombines TRBV27 with TRBJ2-3; TRBD2 aligns across 7 bases. V lost 6 bases, J lost 2 bases, and 14 bases stayed unmatched. Germline V gene data show CDR1 as MNHEY and CDR2 as SMNVEV (reference sequence). There are 17 residues in the CDR3.

This clone was detected once. The rearrangement links TRBV5-6 to TRBJ2-7; 8 positions agree with TRBD2. Germline V gene lookup returns CDR1 SGHDT and CDR2 YYEEEE. CDR3 length: 16 amino acids. The V segment lost 1 base and the J segment 4 bases; nucleotides outside the gene matches: 10. CDR3 sequence reads: CASSLWGGTRRYEQYF. The DNA of the CDR3 is TGTGCCAGCAGCTTGTGGGGTGGGACTAGGAGATACGAGCAGTACTTC.

J is TRBJ1-1 and V is TRBV25-1; 9 bases map to TRBD1. CDR3 length equals 17 residues. Germline loops: CDR1 MGHDK, CDR2 SYGVNS. V lost 6 bases to trimming and J lost 1 base; unmatched junction nucleotides: 12. In DNA, the CDR3 is TGTGCCAGCAGCGACAGAAGACAGGGGGAGGCGAACACTGAAGCTTTCTTT. It is translated as CASSDRRQGEANTEAFF.

This chain links TRBV4-1 with TRBJ1-5; D is possibly TRBD1 (6 bases). Germline V lookup: CDR1 MGHRA, CDR2 YSYEKL. The CDR3 loop spans 15 amino acids. V gave up 3 bases and J gave up 2 bases, with 11 bases separating them. The CDR3 DNA reads as TGCGCCAGCAGCCAGTACAGGGTGGGCAATCAGCCCCAGCATTTT. Translation gives CASSQYRVGNQPQHF.

The genes are TRBV19 and TRBJ2-1, with 11 bases identical to TRBD1. Germline V lookup: CDR1 LNHDA, CDR2 SQIVND (reference sequence). V was clipped by 10 bases and J by 9 bases; unmatched bases: 11. The CDR3 extends over 14 amino acids. The CDR3 nucleotides read TGTGCCACCTGCCCGGGACAGGGGGGGCCTGAGCAGTTCTTC. This encodes CATCPGQGGPEQFF.

V is TRBV29-1 and J is TRBJ1-1; possible D gene TRBD1, 5 bases. The CDR3 consists of 15 residues. The V end lost 1 base, the J end lost 4 bases, and 16 bases lay between the germline ends. Per germline, CDR1 SQVTM and CDR2 ANQGSEA. For the CDR3, the DNA is TGCAGCGTTGAAGGGGAGGGGCGGTTGGGCACTGAAGCTTTCTTT. It is translated as CSVEGEGRLGTEAFF.

The J gene is TRBJ2-1, the V gene TRBV19; perhaps D is TRBD1 or TRBD2 (7 bases each). The CDR3 covers 14 residues. Per the germline V gene, CDR1 is LNHDA and CDR2 is SQIVND (reference sequence). Trimming shortened V by 8 bases and J by 5 bases, and 16 bases separated the two germline ends. The CDR3 protein is CASGGDSNNNEQFF. The CDR3 DNA follows: TGTGCCAGTGGGGGGGACAGCAATAACAATGAGCAGTTCTTC. The full variable domain, its missing parts supplied by reference TRBV19 and TRBJ2-1, is DGGITQSPKYLFRKEGQNVTLSCEQNLNHDAMYWYRQDPGQGLRLIYYSQIVNDFQKGDIAEGYSVSREKKESFPLTVTSAQKNPTAFYLCASGGDSNNNEQFFGPGTRLTVL.

The V and J genes are TRBV5-1 and TRBJ2-3; D is perhaps TRBD2 (5 bases). The CDR3 covers 14 residues. The V end was cut by 5 bases, the J end by 4 bases, with 14 bases between. Germline CDR1 and CDR2: SGHRS and YFSETQ. The CDR3, as DNA: TGCGCCAGCAGTGGAGAGGGAATCGCAGATACGCAGTATTTT. It yields the protein CASSGEGIADTQYF.

V and J are TRBV7-9 and TRBJ2-7, with TRBD1 matching over 8 bases. Germline V gene data show CDR1 as SEHNR and CDR2 as FQNEAQ (reference sequence). The CDR3 is 13 amino acids. Trimming cost V 6 bases and J 3 bases; bases outside gene matches: 4. CDR3 DNA sequence: TGTGCCAGCAGGACAGGGGAGGACTACGAGCAGTACTTC. Its protein is CASRTGEDYEQYF.

The DNA for the CDR3 is TGTGCCAGCAGCTCGCTAACTAGCGGGAAGGAGAATGAGCAGTTCTTC. Encoded protein: CASSSLTSGKENEQFF. The chain employs TRBV11-2 and TRBJ2-1, with TRBD2 identical over 10 bases. Trimming took 4 bases from V and 7 from J; bases not matched to a gene: 10. From germline, CDR1 is SGHAT and CDR2 FQNNGV. There are 16 residues in the CDR3.